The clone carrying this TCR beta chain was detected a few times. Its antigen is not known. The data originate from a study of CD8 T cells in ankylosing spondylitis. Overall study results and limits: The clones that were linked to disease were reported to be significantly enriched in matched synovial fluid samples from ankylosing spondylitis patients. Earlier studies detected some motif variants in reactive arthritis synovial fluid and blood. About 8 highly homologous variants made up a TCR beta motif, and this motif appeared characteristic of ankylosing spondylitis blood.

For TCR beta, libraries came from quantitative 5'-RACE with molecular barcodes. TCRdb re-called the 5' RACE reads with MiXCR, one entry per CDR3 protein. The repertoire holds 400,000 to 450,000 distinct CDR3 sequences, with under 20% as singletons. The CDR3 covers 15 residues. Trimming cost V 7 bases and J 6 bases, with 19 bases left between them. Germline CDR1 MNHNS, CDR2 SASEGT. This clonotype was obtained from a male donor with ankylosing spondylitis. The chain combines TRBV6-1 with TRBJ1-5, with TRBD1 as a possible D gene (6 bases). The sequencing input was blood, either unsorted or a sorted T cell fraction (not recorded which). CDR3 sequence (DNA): TGTGCCAGCACCCTACAGGGTAACGGGCGTCAGCCCCAGCATTTT. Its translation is CASTLQGNGRQPQHF.